The rows below give T cell receptor beta chains drawn from one sample of a study of blood T cell repertoires in COVID-19. The method was immunoSEQ multiplex PCR; TCRdb's version includes in-frame clones alone and lacks a portion of them. The table has roughly 250,000 clones, roughly 81% seen once. The sample comprised peripheral blood. All receptors come from a man aged 35 to 55 with acute or convalescent COVID-19. The CDR3 runs from the conserved cysteine through the conserved F or W. Fields, in order: J gene, D gene, clone size, V gene, CDR3 protein, CDR3 DNA. A D gene is named only where the DNA matches it firmly. The size field is filled for only some rows; it gives once, few, many or a size class.

j_gene: TRBJ1-2
d_gene: TRBD1
abundance: .
v_gene: TRBV6-5
CDR3aa: CASSYSDSGGGYTF
CDR3nt: TGTGCCAGCAGTTACTCGGACTCAGGGGGAGGCTACACCTTC

j_gene: TRBJ2-5
d_gene: TRBD2
abundance: .
v_gene: TRBV19
CDR3aa: CASSIGVSGETQYF
CDR3nt: TGTGCCAGTAGTATAGGAGTTAGCGGGGAGACCCAGTACTTC

j_gene: TRBJ2-7
d_gene: .
abundance: .
v_gene: TRBV2
CDR3aa: CASNVGVNEQYF
CDR3nt: TGTGCCAGCAACGTGGGAGTCAACGAGCAGTACTTC

j_gene: TRBJ2-2
d_gene: TRBD1
abundance: few
v_gene: TRBV24-1
CDR3aa: CATSDVQGDETGELFF
CDR3nt: TGTGCCACCAGTGATGTACAGGGGGATGAAACCGGGGAGCTGTTTTTT

j_gene: TRBJ1-2
d_gene: TRBD1
abundance: few
v_gene: TRBV5-1
CDR3aa: CASSFRQGNGYTF
CDR3nt: TGCGCCAGCAGCTTCAGACAGGGTAACGGCTACACCTTC

j_gene: TRBJ1-2
d_gene: .
abundance: .
v_gene: TRBV6-4
CDR3aa: CASSKEEGAVYGYTF
CDR3nt: TGTGCCAGCAGTAAAGAGGAGGGAGCCGTCTATGGCTACACCTTC

j_gene: TRBJ2-7
d_gene: .
abundance: once
v_gene: TRBV19
CDR3aa: CASSWQGTYEQYF
CDR3nt: TGTGCCAGTAGTTGGCAGGGAACCTACGAGCAGTACTTC

j_gene: TRBJ2-3
d_gene: TRBD1
abundance: .
v_gene: TRBV5-8
CDR3aa: CASSLSDRGEDTQYF
CDR3nt: TGTGCCAGCAGCCTAAGCGACAGGGGTGAAGATACGCAGTATTTT

j_gene: TRBJ2-7
d_gene: TRBD1
abundance: .
v_gene: TRBV5-6
CDR3aa: CASSPGQGLSEQYF
CDR3nt: TGTGCCAGCAGCCCGGGACAGGGATTGAGCGAGCAGTACTTC

j_gene: TRBJ1-1
d_gene: TRBD1
abundance: .
v_gene: TRBV4-1
CDR3aa: CASSQGNRGGTEAFF
CDR3nt: TGCGCCAGCAGCCAAGGGAACAGGGGCGGCACTGAAGCTTTCTTT

j_gene: TRBJ2-1
d_gene: TRBD2
abundance: .
v_gene: TRBV4-2
CDR3aa: CASSQRPPMAGDKKRSSYNEQFF
CDR3nt: TGTGCCAGCAGCCAAAGACCCCCCATGGCGGGGGATAAGAAACGGAGCTCCTACAATGAGCAGTTCTTC

j_gene: TRBJ1-1
d_gene: .
abundance: .
v_gene: TRBV19
CDR3aa: CASSIGVGNTEAFF
CDR3nt: TGTGCCAGTAGTATTGGAGTCGGGAACACTGAAGCTTTCTTT

j_gene: TRBJ1-1
d_gene: .
abundance: .
v_gene: TRBV19
CDR3aa: CASTFDKAEAFF
CDR3nt: TGTGCCAGTACCTTCGACAAAGCTGAAGCTTTCTTT

j_gene: TRBJ2-2
d_gene: .
abundance: .
v_gene: TRBV10-3
CDR3aa: CAISDSRTNTGELFF
CDR3nt: TGTGCCATCAGTGACAGCAGGACGAACACCGGGGAGCTGTTTTTT

j_gene: TRBJ2-1
d_gene: TRBD2
abundance: once
v_gene: TRBV9
CDR3aa: CASSPGLAGASSSYNEQFF
CDR3nt: TGTGCCAGCAGCCCAGGACTAGCGGGGGCCTCGAGCTCCTACAATGAGCAGTTCTTC

j_gene: TRBJ1-1
d_gene: TRBD1
abundance: few
v_gene: TRBV6-1
CDR3aa: CASSEAGQDRSEAFF
CDR3nt: TGTGCCAGCAGTGAGGCCGGACAGGACAGGTCTGAAGCTTTCTTT

j_gene: TRBJ1-2
d_gene: TRBD1
abundance: .
v_gene: TRBV7-9
CDR3aa: CASSFSPDRGLWYGYTF
CDR3nt: TGTGCCAGCAGCTTCTCCCCGGACAGGGGGCTTTGGTATGGCTACACCTTC

j_gene: TRBJ2-1
d_gene: .
abundance: .
v_gene: TRBV27
CDR3aa: CASSYEGHYNEQFF
CDR3nt: TGTGCCAGCAGTTACGAGGGTCACTACAATGAGCAGTTCTTC

j_gene: TRBJ1-1
d_gene: .
abundance: .
v_gene: TRBV7-9
CDR3aa: CASSLGQGFPEAFF
CDR3nt: TGTGCCAGCAGCTTAGGGCAGGGTTTCCCTGAAGCTTTCTTT

j_gene: TRBJ1-1
d_gene: TRBD1
abundance: few
v_gene: TRBV19
CDR3aa: CASSAGQVNTEAFF
CDR3nt: TGTGCCAGTAGTGCCGGACAGGTGAACACTGAAGCTTTCTTT

j_gene: TRBJ2-2
d_gene: .
abundance: .
v_gene: TRBV11-3
CDR3aa: CASSFLNTGELFF
CDR3nt: TGTGCCAGCAGCTTCCTTAACACCGGGGAGCTGTTTTTT

j_gene: TRBJ2-5
d_gene: .
abundance: .
v_gene: TRBV9
CDR3aa: CASSPQMSGRETQYF
CDR3nt: TGTGCCAGCAGCCCCCAAATGAGCGGAAGAGAGACCCAGTACTTC

j_gene: TRBJ1-2
d_gene: TRBD1
abundance: .
v_gene: TRBV9
CDR3aa: CASSAEQGLYGYTF
CDR3nt: TGTGCCAGCAGCGCTGAACAGGGGTTGTATGGCTACACCTTC

j_gene: TRBJ2-7
d_gene: .
abundance: .
v_gene: TRBV5-1
CDR3aa: CASSFGIAYEQYF
CDR3nt: TGCGCCAGCAGCTTCGGGATAGCCTACGAGCAGTACTTC

j_gene: TRBJ1-1
d_gene: .
abundance: .
v_gene: TRBV19
CDR3aa: CASGTGSGTEAFF
CDR3nt: TGTGCCAGTGGTACAGGGTCGGGCACTGAAGCTTTCTTT

j_gene: TRBJ2-2
d_gene: .
abundance: few
v_gene: TRBV29-1
CDR3aa: CSGATIEGGELFF
CDR3nt: TGCAGCGGGGCGACAATTGAGGGCGGGGAGCTGTTTTTT

j_gene: TRBJ1-1
d_gene: .
abundance: .
v_gene: TRBV11-2
CDR3aa: CASSADSRFGAFF
CDR3nt: TGTGCCAGCAGCGCGGACAGCAGGTTTGGCGCTTTCTTT

j_gene: TRBJ1-3
d_gene: .
abundance: .
v_gene: TRBV6-5
CDR3aa: CASSYGQASSGNTIYF
CDR3nt: TGTGCCAGCAGTTACGGGCAGGCGAGCTCTGGAAACACCATATATTTT

j_gene: TRBJ2-5
d_gene: .
abundance: .
v_gene: TRBV2
CDR3aa: CASSGGSLETQYF
CDR3nt: TGTGCCAGCAGTGGCGGCTCATTAGAGACCCAGTACTTC

j_gene: TRBJ1-2
d_gene: .
abundance: .
v_gene: TRBV7-9
CDR3aa: CASSLAMGEGGYTF
CDR3nt: TGTGCCAGCAGCTTAGCGATGGGGGAGGGTGGCTACACCTTC

j_gene: TRBJ2-3
d_gene: TRBD2
abundance: .
v_gene: TRBV28
CDR3aa: CASRPGGASDTQYF
CDR3nt: TGTGCCAGCAGACCGGGGGGGGCATCAGATACGCAGTATTTT

j_gene: TRBJ1-2
d_gene: .
abundance: .
v_gene: TRBV5-1
CDR3aa: CASSSLGTGDAYGYTF
CDR3nt: TGCGCCAGCAGCTCCTTGGGAACAGGCGACGCTTATGGCTACACCTTC